The 25 T cell receptor beta chains below all came from one sample that was sequenced in a study of CD8 T cells in Susac syndrome. Random hexamers were used to reverse transcribe an amount of about 0.5 to 1 ug RNA. In TCRdb, the immunoSEQ multiplex PCR reads were re-called with MiXCR into one record per CDR3 protein. The sample shows about 120,000 distinct CDR3 sequences, 85% to 95% of them seen only once. The sample taken for sequencing was CD4+ T cells from PBMCs. These receptors were collected from a human donor in good health.

This clonotype has a single count. The rearrangement links TRBV2 to TRBJ1-1; no clear D gene. This CDR3 spans 15 amino acids. Looked up from germline, CDR1 is SNHLY and CDR2 is FYNNEI. The V end was cut by 0 bases, the J end by 4 bases, with 12 bases between. The CDR3 DNA reads TGTGCCAGCAGTGAAGCGCTTGGGGTCCCCACTGAAGCTTTCTTT. Amino acids: CASSEALGVPTEAFF.

This chain uses TRBV10-3 with TRBJ2-2; D is possibly TRBD1 or TRBD2 (5 bases each). With 6 bases removed from V and 6 bases from J, the gap between germline ends came to 14 bases. CDR3 size: 14 residues. Germline CDR1 reads ENHRY; CDR2 reads SYGVKD. CDR3 loop: CAIRDQGEAGELFF. In DNA form, the CDR3 reads TGTGCCATCAGAGATCAGGGAGAGGCCGGGGAGCTGTTTTTT.

The chain employs TRBV18 and TRBJ2-2; tentatively, D is TRBD1 (6 bases). The germline CDR1 and CDR2 sequences are KGHSH and LQKENI. Trimming cost V 0 bases and J 7 bases, with 15 bases left between them. The CDR3 length is 16 residues. As DNA, the CDR3 is TGTGCCAGCTCACCACCGATTCCAGGGGTCGGCGGGGAGCTGTTTTTT. This encodes CASSPPIPGVGGELFF.

The rearrangement joins TRBV29-1 to TRBJ1-1; D is uncertain. The ends were cut back, 6 bases at V and 10 bases at J, with 15 bases in the middle. The CDR3 loop spans 11 amino acids. The germline CDR1 and CDR2 sequences are SQVTM and ANQGSEA. In DNA form, the CDR3 reads TGCAGCGTCCATTCGCGTTTGGGAGCTTTCTTT. Protein product: CSVHSRLGAFF.

This clonotype was recorded only once. This chain uses TRBV20-1 with TRBJ2-2; 8 nucleotides align to TRBD1. CDR1 and CDR2 from the germline V gene are DFQATT and SNEGSKA (reference sequence). The CDR3 has 16 amino acids. Germline trimming cut 0 bases from V and 5 bases from J; bases unmatched to any gene: 8. CDR3 sequence: CSARDRLRGLTGELFF. CDR3 nucleotide sequence: TGCAGTGCTAGAGATCGTCTCAGGGGGCTAACCGGGGAGCTGTTTTTT.

The rearrangement links TRBV7-2 to TRBJ2-7, with D possibly being TRBD2 (5 bases). Germline-derived CDR1 and CDR2 are SGHTA and FQGNSA. This CDR3 is built from 15 residues. V shed 5 bases and J shed 0 bases, with 14 bases lying between them. The CDR3 loop reads CASSPQAVPSYEQYF. The CDR3 DNA reads as TGTGCCAGCAGCCCTCAAGCGGTTCCCTCCTACGAGCAGTACTTC.

This rearrangement joins TRBV13 to TRBJ2-7; D might be TRBD2 (6 bases). Germline V lookup: CDR1 PRHDT, CDR2 FYEKMQ (reference sequence). Trimming shortened V by 6 bases and J by 1 base, and 16 bases separated the two germline ends. The CDR3 is 15 amino acids. The CDR3 protein is CASSQSKRVSYEQYF. The CDR3 coding sequence is TGTGCCAGCAGTCAGAGTAAGCGGGTTTCCTACGAGCAGTACTTC. The whole variable domain, filled in from reference TRBV13 and TRBJ2-7, reads AAGVIQSPRHLIKEKRETATLKCYPIPRHDTVYWYQQGPGQDPQFLISFYEKMQSDKGSIPDRFSAQQFSDYHSELNMSSLELGDSALYFCASSQSKRVSYEQYFGPGTRLTVT.

The chain joins TRBV2 to TRBJ2-2; 12 bases align to TRBD2. V lost 6 bases and J lost 10; bases outside the gene matches: 9. This CDR3 contains 15 residues. CDR1 and CDR2 (germline): SNHLY, FYNNEI. CDR3 in amino acids: CASRPSGRAGSELFF. The CDR3 DNA follows: TGTGCCAGCAGGCCTAGCGGGAGGGCCGGTTCGGAGCTGTTTTTT.

The genes are TRBV7-8 and TRBJ1-4; no firm D call. This CDR3 is 18 amino acids long. Trimming took 2 bases from V and 3 from J, leaving 19 bases between them. The V gene's germline CDR1 is SGHVS and CDR2 FQNEAQ. Here the CDR3 DNA reads TGTGCCAGCAGCTTATCAACAGTCGCGGTGGGCTCTAATGAAAAACTGTTTTTT. It codes for CASSLSTVAVGSNEKLFF.

The J gene is TRBJ2-1, the V gene TRBV28; 9 bases align to TRBD1. V gave up 6 bases and J gave up 6 bases; unmatched junction bases: 6. This CDR3 has 14 amino acids. Germline loops: CDR1 MDHEN, CDR2 SYDVKM. The DNA of the CDR3 is TGTGCCAGCAGATCCGGGACAGGGAGCAATGAGCAGTTCTTC. It yields the protein CASRSGTGSNEQFF.

This chain links TRBV7-9 with TRBJ2-7; tentative D call: TRBD2 (7 bases). The CDR3 sequence is 15 residues long. Trimming took off 5 bases at V and 6 bases at J, with 20 bases between the two ends. Germline-derived CDR1 and CDR2 are SEHNR and FQNEAQ (reference sequence). CDR3 in DNA: TGTGCCAGCAGCACGCGACGACTAGGGGGGGGCGAGCAGTACTTC. It is translated as CASSTRRLGGGEQYF.

The chain recombines TRBV2 with TRBJ1-2; TRBD1 agrees at 8 bases. Unmatched junction bases numbered 5, after V lost 3 bases and J lost 8 bases. Germline values: CDR1 SNHLY, CDR2 FYNNEI. The CDR3 is 13 amino acids. CDR3 nucleotide sequence: TGTGCCAGCAGTGACCCGACAGGGGAAGGCTACACCTTC. Encoded protein: CASSDPTGEGYTF. Variable domain in full (rest from reference TRBV2 and TRBJ1-2): EPEVTQTPSHQVTQMGQEVILRCVPISNHLYFYWYRQILGQKVEFLVSFYNNEISEKSEIFDDQFSVERPDGSNFTLKIRSTKLEDSAMYFCASSDPTGEGYTFGSGTRLTVV.

This clonotype has only one observation. J is TRBJ2-2 and V is TRBV6-6; D might be TRBD2 (6 bases). The germline gives CDR1 MNHNY, CDR2 SVGAGI (reference sequence). The CDR3 contains 15 residues. The V end was cut by 6 bases, the J end by 3 bases, with 14 bases between. CDR3 sequence reads: CASSSGLTYTGELFF. Written as DNA, the CDR3 is TGTGCCAGCAGCTCCGGACTAACTTACACCGGGGAGCTGTTTTTT.

This chain connects TRBV19 to TRBJ1-6; TRBD1 might be the D (5 bases). The V and J ends lost 5 bases and 0 bases respectively, with 14 bases between them. The germline gives CDR1 LNHDA, CDR2 SQIVND (reference sequence). The CDR3 contains 17 residues. As DNA, the CDR3 is TGTGCCAGTAGTCCGGGTGGGGCAAGCTCCTATAATTCACCCCTCCACTTT. Translating it yields CASSPGGASSYNSPLHF.

This clonotype came up once. V usage is TRBV4-3 and J usage is TRBJ1-4, with 7 bases matching TRBD1. CDR3 length: 14 residues. Germline V gene lookup returns CDR1 LGHNA and CDR2 YSLEER. V was pared by 4 bases and J by 6 bases, with 5 bases of the junction left unmatched. The CDR3 is CASSRGTDYEKLFF. Written as DNA, the CDR3 is TGCGCCAGCAGCCGAGGGACAGACTATGAAAAACTGTTTTTT.

This chain joins TRBV7-3 and TRBJ1-1; D perhaps matches TRBD1 (6 bases). Between the trimmed V and J ends, which lost 5 bases and 7 bases, there was a span of 14 bases. Germline CDR1 SGHTA, CDR2 FQGTGA. This CDR3 comprises 13 residues. In DNA form, the CDR3 reads TGTGCCAGCAGCCCTGGGGGGGCGGATGAAGCTTTCTTT. Amino acids: CASSPGGADEAFF.

This chain joins TRBV12-3 or TRBV12-4 and TRBJ2-2; D ambiguous. The CDR3 runs to 13 residues. The V end lost 5 bases, the J end lost 4 bases, and 8 bases lay between the germline ends. The CDR3, as DNA: TGTGCCAGCAGTCTCGGACCCACCGGGGAGCTGTTTTTT. Amino acids: CASSLGPTGELFF.

CDR3 residues: CSARVSGLEEQYF. The CDR3 DNA sequence: TGCAGTGCTAGAGTTAGCGGGTTAGAAGAGCAGTACTTC. This rearrangement joins TRBV20-1 to TRBJ2-7, with TRBD2 matching over 7 bases. J was trimmed by 7 bases and V by 1 base; bases with no gene match: 7. From germline, CDR1 is DFQATT and CDR2 SNEGSKA (reference sequence). The CDR3 is made up of 13 amino acids.

V usage is TRBV30 and J usage is TRBJ1-1; D might be TRBD1 (5 bases). V was clipped by 5 bases and J by 6 bases, with 13 bases between them. The CDR3 spans 12 residues. The V gene's germline CDR1 is GTSNPN and CDR2 SVGIG (reference sequence). CDR3 sequence: CAWDGWGSEAFF. CDR3 sequence (DNA): TGTGCCTGGGACGGGTGGGGCTCTGAAGCTTTCTTT.

V usage is TRBV6-2 or TRBV6-3 and J usage is TRBJ2-5, with 8 bases matching TRBD2. CDR1 and CDR2 from the germline V gene are MNHEY and SVGEGT. V shed 0 bases and J 3 bases; nucleotides not matched to a gene: 3. The CDR3 covers 15 residues. CDR3 sequence (DNA): TGTGCCAGCAGTTACTCGGCAGCGGGAGAAGAGACCCAGTACTTC. Its translation is CASSYSAAGEETQYF.

V gene TRBV7-2 combines with J gene TRBJ2-7; 9 bases fit TRBD2. Germline V gene sequence: CDR1 SGHTA, CDR2 FQGNSA. CDR3 length: 16 amino acids. J was trimmed by 0 bases and V by 0 bases; bases with no gene match: 3. The CDR3 sequence is CASSLAASGTSYEQYF. In DNA, the CDR3 is TGTGCCAGCAGCTTAGCTGCTAGCGGGACCTCCTACGAGCAGTACTTC.

V and J are TRBV20-1 and TRBJ2-1; the D gene is possibly TRBD2 (5 bases). The CDR3 has 16 residues. The V end lost 7 bases, the J end lost 2 bases, and 21 bases lay between the germline ends. CDR1 is DFQATT, CDR2 SNEGSKA, per germline (reference sequence). The chain's CDR3 is CSVTSLSSGAYNEQFF. CDR3 coding DNA: TGCAGTGTCACTTCCCTATCGAGCGGAGCCTACAATGAGCAGTTCTTC.

This sequence joins TRBV30 and TRBJ1-5; D may be TRBD1 (5 bases). CDR3 size: 13 residues. V lost 6 bases, J lost 5 bases, and 14 bases lay in between. From germline, CDR1 is GTSNPN and CDR2 SVGIG (reference sequence). DNA of the CDR3: TGTGCCTGTTCCGGGACGGATCATCAGCCCCAGCATTTT. The encoded protein is CACSGTDHQPQHF.

The CDR3, as DNA: TGTGCCAGCAGCGTTCAAGGCCTATCCTCTGGAAACACCATATATTTT. This sequence encodes CASSVQGLSSGNTIYF. The genes are TRBV9 and TRBJ1-3; D ambiguous. Trimming cost V 2 bases and J 0 bases, with 12 bases left between them. CDR3 length: 16 residues. CDR1 is SGDLS, CDR2 YYNGEE, per germline.

The CDR3 region is CASGTWSSGQETQYF. CDR3 bases: TGTGCTAGTGGTACGTGGAGTTCCGGACAAGAGACCCAGTACTTC. The chain combines TRBV12-5 with TRBJ2-5; D remains unclear. CDR1 is LGHNT and CDR2 is FRNRAP in the germline V gene. This CDR3 has 15 amino acids. Trimming left V 5 bases short and J 2 bases short, with 15 bases between.